These 17 T cell receptor beta chains came from one sample sequenced in a study of human T cells and chemical hapten exposure. TCRdb independently ran MiXCR on the RACE reads; one entry per CDR3 protein. The table has roughly 160,000 distinct CDR3 sequences, 13% to 15% seen once; the top ten hold 1.7%. Regarding time point: patch test 1, 2 weeks after DPC sensitization. Stated treatment: therapeutic diphenylcyclopropenone sensitization with weekly scalp DPC. The material was whole blood, obtained in connection with sensitization to the hapten diphenylcyclopropenone (DPC). The source is a woman aged 25 to 39 with alopecia areata. Some clones in this sample may be carry-over from other donors' samples.

In its sample, this clonotype was seen a few times. The rearrangement joins TRBV6-2 or TRBV6-3 to TRBJ2-6; the D gene is possibly TRBD2 (5 bases). The CDR3 contains 14 residues. From germline, CDR1 is MNHEY and CDR2 SVGEGT. V lost 8 bases and J 0 bases, leaving 8 bases between the germline ends. CDR3 nucleotide sequence: TGTGCCAGCTTAAGCGGCTCTGGGGCCAACGTCCTGACTTTC. The encoded protein is CASLSGSGANVLTF.

This clonotype was seen a few times. DNA for the CDR3: TGTGCCAGCAGTGGCTGGACAGGGGAGTTCGCTGGGGCCAACGTCCTGACTTTC. This encodes CASSGWTGEFAGANVLTF. The rearrangement joins TRBV2 to TRBJ2-6; 9 bases agree with TRBD1. The germline gives CDR1 SNHLY, CDR2 FYNNEI. The J segment lost 2 bases and the V segment lost 4 bases, leaving 9 bases of the junction unmatched. The CDR3 contains 18 residues.

This clonotype was observed a handful of times. The V and J genes are TRBV30 and TRBJ2-1, with a possible D match to TRBD2 (5 bases). The CDR3 has 13 amino acids. The germline V gene has CDR1 GTSNPN and CDR2 SVGIG (reference sequence). The V end was cut by 3 bases, the J end by 0 bases, with 6 bases between. The DNA for the CDR3 is TGTGCCTGGAGCGGGGACTCCTACAATGAGCAGTTCTTC. Translated: CAWSGDSYNEQFF.

This clonotype has ten or more counts. The DNA for the CDR3 is TGTGCCAGCAGCTCCCTTCCGGGACATTCTAGCGAGCAGTACTTC. This encodes CASSSLPGHSSEQYF. V usage is TRBV11-2 and J usage is TRBJ2-7, with a tentative D call TRBD1 (6 bases). The CDR3 loop spans 15 amino acids. V was trimmed by 4 bases and J by 6 bases, leaving 19 bases between them. The germline V gene encodes CDR1 SGHAT and CDR2 FQNNGV. Using reference TRBV11-2 and TRBJ2-7 for the parts outside the CDR3, the full variable domain is EAGVAQSPRYKIIEKRQSVAFWCNPISGHATLYWYQQILGQGPKLLIQFQNNGVVDDSQLPKDRFSAERLKGVDSTLKIQPAKLEDSAVYLCASSSLPGHSSEQYFGPGTRLTVT.

This clonotype was seen repeatedly, ten times or more. V and J are TRBV5-5 and TRBJ2-7; D unresolved. Between the trimmed V and J ends, which lost 2 bases and 2 bases, there was a span of 11 bases. The germline V gene encodes CDR1 SGHKS and CDR2 YYEKEE (reference sequence). CDR3 length equals 14 residues. Here the CDR3 reads CASSFGADPYEQYF. The CDR3 DNA reads TGTGCCAGCAGCTTCGGAGCTGACCCCTACGAGCAGTACTTC.

The chain is built from TRBV19 and TRBJ2-7; 8 nucleotides line up with TRBD1. The junction had 6 bases not matched to a gene; V was cut back by 7 bases and J by 4 bases. Germline V gives CDR1 LNHDA, CDR2 SQIVND (reference sequence). This CDR3 has 13 residues. The CDR3 DNA sequence: TGTGCCAGTACAGGGGGCCCAGGATACGAGCAGTACTTC. It translates to CASTGGPGYEQYF.

This clonotype has a handful of counts. The CDR3 coding sequence is TGCAGTGCAAATGAACCTAGCACAGATACGCAGTATTTT. It encodes CSANEPSTDTQYF. The chain couples TRBV20-1 to TRBJ2-3; D remains ambiguous. Germline-derived CDR1 and CDR2 are DFQATT and SNEGSKA (reference sequence). V lost 6 bases and J lost 0, with 10 bases in between. This CDR3 is built from 13 residues.

This clonotype was seen once. The chain combines TRBV2 with TRBJ2-3; the D is unclear. Trimming removed 3 bases at V and 5 bases at J, with 3 bases between. Germline values: CDR1 SNHLY, CDR2 FYNNEI. The CDR3 totals 11 residues. CDR3 sequence (DNA): TGTGCCAGCAGTGATATAGATACGCAGTATTTT. Protein product: CASSDIDTQYF.

The chain couples TRBV29-1 to TRBJ1-1; D remains ambiguous. V gave up 3 bases and J gave up 6 bases, with 5 bases separating them. From germline, CDR1 is SQVTM and CDR2 ANQGSEA. The CDR3 sequence is 10 residues long. The CDR3 sequence: CSVDKPEAFF. As DNA, the CDR3 is TGCAGCGTTGATAAACCTGAAGCTTTCTTT.

This clonotype was detected a few times. The chain couples TRBV5-3 to TRBJ2-1; 9 bases line up with TRBD1. TRBV5-3 is classed as an ORF, of uncertain function. After removal of 4 bases from V and 5 bases from J, the junction contained 13 bases not matched to a gene. CDR3 length: 17 amino acids. CDR3 sequence: CARSGCVPGQGNNEQFF. The DNA of the CDR3 is TGTGCCAGAAGCGGGTGTGTCCCGGGACAGGGCAACAATGAGCAGTTCTTC.

The chain recombines TRBV28 with TRBJ2-7; D not resolved. The CDR3 is 13 residues long. Germline CDR1 and CDR2: MDHEN and SYDVKM. V lost 6 bases and J lost 7, with 16 bases in between. CDR3 sequence (DNA): TGTGCCAGCAGGCCTCGGGCCGAACGAGAGCAGTACTTC. It codes for CASRPRAEREQYF.

The chain combines TRBV20-1 with TRBJ2-1; D gene ambiguous. CDR3 length: 12 residues. Trimming took 1 base from V and 9 from J, leaving 10 bases between them. Germline V CDR1 and CDR2: DFQATT, SNEGSKA (reference sequence). CDR3 in amino acids: CSARGPAAEQFF. DNA for the CDR3: TGCAGTGCTAGAGGTCCGGCGGCTGAGCAGTTCTTC.

The DNA of the CDR3 is TGCGCCAGCAGCTTGGTCACAGGGAGTGGGGCCAACGTCCTGACTTTC. Translated: CASSLVTGSGANVLTF. The J gene is TRBJ2-6, the V gene TRBV5-1; D might be TRBD1 (6 bases). Looked up from germline, CDR1 is SGHRS and CDR2 is YFSETQ. This CDR3 comprises 16 residues. Trimming removed 0 bases at V and 3 bases at J, with 10 bases between.

The chain combines TRBV9 with TRBJ2-3; 7 positions agree with TRBD2. CDR3 length equals 13 residues. Losses at the gene ends were 0 bases for V and 9 bases for J; bases not matched to a gene: 4. Germline lookup yields CDR1 SGDLS and CDR2 YYNGEE. The DNA of the CDR3 is TGTGCCAGCAGCGTAGTGGGGGAGGGCACGCAGTATTTT. Translating gives CASSVVGEGTQYF.

V is TRBV9 and J is TRBJ2-1, with TRBD2 matching 7 bases. With V trimmed by 0 bases and J by 0 bases, 6 bases remained unmatched. This CDR3 spans 17 amino acids. Germline V lookup: CDR1 SGDLS, CDR2 YYNGEE. DNA for the CDR3: TGTGCCAGCAGCGTAGACCCTAGCGGAGCCTCCTACAATGAGCAGTTCTTC. Translated: CASSVDPSGASYNEQFF.

CDR3 sequence reads: CSSRGPGEKLFF. The CDR3 DNA sequence: TGCAGCTCCAGGGGGCCCGGTGAAAAACTGTTTTTT. The rearrangement links TRBV29-1 to TRBJ1-4, with TRBD1 matching 8 bases. Germline CDR1 is SQVTM and CDR2 is ANQGSEA. V was clipped by 8 bases and J by 7 bases; unmatched bases: 6. The CDR3 extends over 12 amino acids.

The rearrangement joins TRBV2 to TRBJ2-3; D may correspond to TRBD1 or TRBD2 (5 bases each). CDR3 length: 16 amino acids. Trimming took off 5 bases at V and 8 bases at J, with 23 bases between the two ends. The germline gives CDR1 SNHLY, CDR2 FYNNEI. CDR3 DNA: TGTGCCAGCAGTACATATAAAGGGGCTTTAGAGGGTACGCAGTATTTT. It translates to CASSTYKGALEGTQYF. Complete variable domain (other parts from reference TRBV2 and TRBJ2-3): EPEVTQTPSHQVTQMGQEVILRCVPISNHLYFYWYRQILGQKVEFLVSFYNNEISEKSEIFDDQFSVERPDGSNFTLKIRSTKLEDSAMYFCASSTYKGALEGTQYFGPGTRLTVL.